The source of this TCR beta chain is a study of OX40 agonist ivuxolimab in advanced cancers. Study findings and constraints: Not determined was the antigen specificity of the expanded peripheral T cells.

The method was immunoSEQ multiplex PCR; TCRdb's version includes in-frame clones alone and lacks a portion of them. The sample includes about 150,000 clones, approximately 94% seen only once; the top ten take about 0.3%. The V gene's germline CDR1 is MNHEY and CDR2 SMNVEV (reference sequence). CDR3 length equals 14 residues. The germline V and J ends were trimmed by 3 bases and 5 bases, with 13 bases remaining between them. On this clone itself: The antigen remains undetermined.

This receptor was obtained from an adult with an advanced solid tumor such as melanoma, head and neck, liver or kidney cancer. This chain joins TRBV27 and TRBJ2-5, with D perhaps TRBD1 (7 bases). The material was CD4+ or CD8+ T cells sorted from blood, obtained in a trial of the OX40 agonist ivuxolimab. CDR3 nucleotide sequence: TGTGCCAGCAGTTTGGAGGGGGCGCGGGAGACCCAGTACTTC. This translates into CASSLEGARETQYF.